This T cell receptor beta chain was found in a study of tumor-infiltrating lymphocytes in primary liver carcinoma. Across the whole study: Men and women, 30 to 69 years of age, made up the patients.

Joint extraction of RNA and DNA used about 17-32 mg of bulk tissue that was unsorted. Priming with a constant-region primer yielded TCR beta cDNA from 500 ng total RNA. Slightly modified ARM-PCR with three nested multiplex PCR rounds yielded TCR beta libraries. It was with TRBV1-TRBV30 forward primers and a C-beta reverse primer that the first two PCR rounds were run, at about 10 cycles each. From the multiplex PCR reads, TCRdb called clonotypes with MiXCR, one entry per CDR3 protein. The profile covers approximately 100,000 distinct CDR3 sequences, with about 70% appearing a single time and more than 10% taken by the ten largest. The study's findings and limits: Appearing in all five tumor regions was true of only about 7.5-24% of top clones. Tumor-blood pairs (like tumor-adjacent pairs) overlapped less than tumor region pairs did.

Worth noting for this clonotype: Its antigen is undetermined. The junction does not match germline at one end; this may be a read error.

CDR1 and CDR2 from the germline V gene are SGHTS and YDEGEE. The CDR3 extends over 18 amino acids. The clonotype comes from a woman between 55 and 75 years old with primary liver carcinoma and hepatitis B virus infection. The V gene is TRBV5-8, the J gene TRBJ1-5; D uncertain. Sequences were obtained from liver tumor tissue from sampling region 2. As for subset: tumor region T2, inferior pole. CDR3 DNA: TGTGCCAGCAGTCCCTGGGTGGCAGGTTATAATAGCAGTCAGCCCCAGCATTTT. It translates to CASSPWVAGYNSSQPQHF.